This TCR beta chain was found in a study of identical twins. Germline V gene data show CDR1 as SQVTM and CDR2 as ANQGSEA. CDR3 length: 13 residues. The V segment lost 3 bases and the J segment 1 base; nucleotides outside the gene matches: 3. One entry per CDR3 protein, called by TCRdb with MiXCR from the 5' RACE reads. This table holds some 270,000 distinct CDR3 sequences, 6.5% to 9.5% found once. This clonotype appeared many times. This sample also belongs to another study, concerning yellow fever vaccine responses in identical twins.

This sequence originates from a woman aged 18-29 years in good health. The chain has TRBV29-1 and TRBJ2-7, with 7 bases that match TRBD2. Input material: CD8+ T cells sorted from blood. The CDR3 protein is CSVDTGGSYEQYF. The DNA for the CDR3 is TGCAGCGTTGACACCGGGGGGTCCTACGAGCAGTACTTC.